This TCR beta chain stems from a study of blood T cell repertoires in COVID-19. Across the whole study: The United States, Italy and Spain supplied acute and convalescent COVID-19 samples.

Per the authors' pipeline: From reference gene primer amplification, estimates of nucleated cell counts were derived. Assay used: immunoSEQ multiplex PCR; TCRdb lists only in-frame clones, some missing. V and J calls and clone size follow that table, whereas D and trimming were derived from the DNA. In the table there are about 140,000 clones, around 81% of which are singletons. Sequencing used peripheral blood. The sequence was obtained from a woman aged 55-70 years with acute or convalescent COVID-19.

The CDR3 sequence: CAWSGAAYSNQPQHF. Written as DNA, the CDR3 is TGTGCCTGGAGTGGGGCAGCCTATAGCAATCAGCCCCAGCATTTT. The chain recombines TRBV30 with TRBJ1-5, with no clear D. CDR1 and CDR2 from the germline V gene are GTSNPN and SVGIG (reference sequence). The V gene lost 1 base and the J gene lost 0 bases, with 10 bases spanning the gap. CDR3 length: 15 amino acids.